One sample yielded the 3 T cell receptor beta chains listed below, sequenced in a study of blood T cell repertoires in COVID-19. Generated by immunoSEQ multiplex PCR, the TCRdb table keeps only in-frame clones and is missing some. The sample contains 80,000 to 100,000 clones, approximately 90% of which appear only once. The source material was peripheral blood. These receptors originate from a woman between 45 and 60 years old with active or convalescent COVID-19.

This clone was counted a single time. CDR3 in amino acids: CASSTQTGMNTEAFF. In nucleotides, the CDR3 is TGTGCCAGTAGTACTCAGACAGGGATGAACACTGAAGCTTTCTTT. V and J are TRBV19 and TRBJ1-1, with TRBD1 matching 7 bases. V was pared by 4 bases and J by 0 bases, with 5 bases of the junction left unmatched. This CDR3 has 15 residues. Germline V CDR1 and CDR2: LNHDA, SQIVND (reference sequence).

About this clone: Sequence at one end of the junction differs from germline and may be a read error. The chain has TRBV3-1 (or the pseudogene TRBV3-2) and TRBJ2-3, with TRBD2 as a possible D gene (6 bases). Germline V gene lookup returns CDR1 LGHDT and CDR2 YNNKEL (reference sequence). The CDR3 sequence is 12 residues long. The CDR3 DNA reads TGTGCCAGCAGCCAAGGGGACCGCGGGGTACATTTT. Protein: CASSQGDRGVHF.

V gene TRBV27 combines with J gene TRBJ2-7; maybe TRBD2 (7 bases). This CDR3 contains 15 residues. Germline-derived CDR1 and CDR2 are MNHEY and SMNVEV (reference sequence). Trimming shortened V by 3 bases and J by 7 bases, and 19 bases separated the two germline ends. The CDR3 reads CASSFGIRGAREQYF. The CDR3 region has the DNA TGTGCCAGCAGTTTCGGTATTCGGGGGGCAAGGGAGCAGTACTTC.